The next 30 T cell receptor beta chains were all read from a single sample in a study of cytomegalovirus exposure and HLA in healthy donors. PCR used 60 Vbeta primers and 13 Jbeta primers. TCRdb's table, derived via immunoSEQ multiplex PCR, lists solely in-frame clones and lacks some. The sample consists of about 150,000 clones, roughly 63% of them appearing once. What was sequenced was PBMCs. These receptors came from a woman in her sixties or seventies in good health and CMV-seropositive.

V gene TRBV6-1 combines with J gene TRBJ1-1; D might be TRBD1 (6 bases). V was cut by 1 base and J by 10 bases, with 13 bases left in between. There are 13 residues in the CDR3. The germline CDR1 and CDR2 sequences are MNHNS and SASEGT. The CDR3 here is CASSEGPLQGAFF. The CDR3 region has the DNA TGTGCCAGCAGTGAAGGCCCCCTACAGGGAGCTTTCTTT.

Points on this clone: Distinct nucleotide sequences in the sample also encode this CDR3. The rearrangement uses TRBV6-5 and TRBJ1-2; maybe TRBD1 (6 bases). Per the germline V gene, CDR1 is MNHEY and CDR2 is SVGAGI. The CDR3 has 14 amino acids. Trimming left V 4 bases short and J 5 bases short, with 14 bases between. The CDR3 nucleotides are TGTGCCAGCAGTTCACAGGGCAGGAGATATGGCTACACCTTC. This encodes CASSSQGRRYGYTF.

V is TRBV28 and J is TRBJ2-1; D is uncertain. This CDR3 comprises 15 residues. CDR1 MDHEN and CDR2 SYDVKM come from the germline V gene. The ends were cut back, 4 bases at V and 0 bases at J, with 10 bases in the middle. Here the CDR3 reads CASSSVLSSYNEQFF. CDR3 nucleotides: TGTGCCAGCAGTTCGGTCCTAAGCTCCTACAATGAGCAGTTCTTC.

CDR3 coding DNA: TGTGCCAGCAGTTTATCGACAGTAATGAACACTGAAGCTTTCTTT. Encoded protein: CASSLSTVMNTEAFF. The chain recombines TRBV27 with TRBJ1-1; tentative D call: TRBD1 (5 bases). The CDR3 sequence is 15 residues long. Germline values: CDR1 MNHEY, CDR2 SMNVEV (reference sequence). The ends were cut back, 0 bases at V and 0 bases at J, with 8 bases in the middle.

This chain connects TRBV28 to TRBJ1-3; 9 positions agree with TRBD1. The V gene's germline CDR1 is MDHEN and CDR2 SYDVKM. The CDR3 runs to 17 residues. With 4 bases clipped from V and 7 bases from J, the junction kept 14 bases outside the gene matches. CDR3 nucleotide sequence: TGTGCCAGCAGTTCACAGGGGGCGAAGGCCACTCTGAACACCATATATTTT. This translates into CASSSQGAKATLNTIYF.

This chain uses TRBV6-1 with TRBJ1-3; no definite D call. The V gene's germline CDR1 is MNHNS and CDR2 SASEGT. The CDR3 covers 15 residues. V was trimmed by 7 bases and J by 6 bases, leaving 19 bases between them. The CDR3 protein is CASISRVAEINTIYF. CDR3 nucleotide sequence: TGTGCCAGCATCTCCCGGGTGGCAGAAATAAACACCATATATTTT.

CDR3 DNA sequence: TGTGCCACCGGAGGGCTATACTCCTACGAGCAGTACTTC. The encoded protein is CATGGLYSYEQYF. The J gene is TRBJ2-7, the V gene TRBV6-1; tentatively, D is TRBD2 (6 bases). Trimming took off 10 bases at V and 0 bases at J, with 13 bases between the two ends. This CDR3 spans 13 amino acids. The V gene's germline CDR1 is MNHNS and CDR2 SASEGT.

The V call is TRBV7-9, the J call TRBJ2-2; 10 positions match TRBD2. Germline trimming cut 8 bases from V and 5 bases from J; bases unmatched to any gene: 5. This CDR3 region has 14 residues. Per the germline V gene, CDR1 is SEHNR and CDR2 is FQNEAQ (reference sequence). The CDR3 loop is CASLLAGVTGELFF. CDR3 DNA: TGTGCCAGCCTTCTAGCGGGAGTTACCGGGGAGCTGTTTTTT.

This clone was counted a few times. In DNA form, the CDR3 reads TGTGCCAGCAGTTACTCCGGGGGGGGCTACAATGAGCAGTTCTTC. Translated: CASSYSGGGYNEQFF. The chain carries TRBV6-5 and TRBJ2-1; 8 nucleotides agree with TRBD2. This CDR3 is 15 amino acids long. Germline CDR1 reads MNHEY; CDR2 reads SVGAGI. J lost 3 bases, V lost 0 bases, and 1 base had no gene match.

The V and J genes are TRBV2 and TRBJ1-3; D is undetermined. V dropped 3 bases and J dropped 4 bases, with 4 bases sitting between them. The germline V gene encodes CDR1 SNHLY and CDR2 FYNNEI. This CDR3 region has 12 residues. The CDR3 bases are TGTGCCAGCAGTGACAGGGGAAACACCATATATTTT. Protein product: CASSDRGNTIYF.

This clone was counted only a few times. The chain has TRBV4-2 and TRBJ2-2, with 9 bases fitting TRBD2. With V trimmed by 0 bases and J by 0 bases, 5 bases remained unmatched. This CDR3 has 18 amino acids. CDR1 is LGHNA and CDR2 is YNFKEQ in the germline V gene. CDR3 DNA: TGTGCCAGCAGCCAAGACCCATCTAGCGGGGCGAACACCGGGGAGCTGTTTTTT. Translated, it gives CASSQDPSSGANTGELFF.

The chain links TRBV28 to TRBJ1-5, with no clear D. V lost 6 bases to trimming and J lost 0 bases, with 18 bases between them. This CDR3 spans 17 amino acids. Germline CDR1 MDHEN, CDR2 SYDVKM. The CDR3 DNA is TGTGCCAGCAGACCTCTCGCGGCTGACTATAGCAATCAGCCCCAGCATTTT. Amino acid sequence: CASRPLAADYSNQPQHF.

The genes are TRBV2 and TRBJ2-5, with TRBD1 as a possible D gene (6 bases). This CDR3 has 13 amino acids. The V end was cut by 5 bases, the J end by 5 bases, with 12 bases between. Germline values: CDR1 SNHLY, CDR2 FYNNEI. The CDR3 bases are TGTGCCAGCAGTCAGGGGATGGGGGAGACCCAGTACTTC. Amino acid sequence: CASSQGMGETQYF.

The CDR3 sequence: CASSPRDQASNEQFF. DNA of the CDR3: TGTGCCAGCAGCCCCCGGGATCAGGCTTCTAATGAGCAGTTCTTC. The chain links TRBV9 to TRBJ2-1; D may be TRBD2 (5 bases). Germline CDR1 is SGDLS and CDR2 is YYNGEE. Trimming removed 4 bases from V and 7 bases from J, with 18 bases in between. This CDR3 has 15 amino acids.

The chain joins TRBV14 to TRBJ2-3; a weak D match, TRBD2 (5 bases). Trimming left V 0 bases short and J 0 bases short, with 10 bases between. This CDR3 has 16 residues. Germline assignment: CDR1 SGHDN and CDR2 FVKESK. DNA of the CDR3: TGTGCCAGCAGCCAAGATATGCGGACTAGCACAGATACGCAGTATTTT. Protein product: CASSQDMRTSTDTQYF.

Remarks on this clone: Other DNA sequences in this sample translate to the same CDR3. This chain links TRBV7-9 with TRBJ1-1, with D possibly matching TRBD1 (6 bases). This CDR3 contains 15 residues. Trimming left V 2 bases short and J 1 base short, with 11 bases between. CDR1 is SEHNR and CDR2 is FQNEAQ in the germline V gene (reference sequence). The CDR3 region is CASSLNRGGNTEAFF. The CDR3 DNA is TGTGCCAGCAGCTTAAATCGAGGGGGGAACACTGAAGCTTTCTTT.

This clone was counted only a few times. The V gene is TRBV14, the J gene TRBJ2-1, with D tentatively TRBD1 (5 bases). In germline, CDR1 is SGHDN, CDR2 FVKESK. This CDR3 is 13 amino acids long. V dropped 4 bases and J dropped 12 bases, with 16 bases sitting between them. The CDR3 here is CASSRTPRVRQFF. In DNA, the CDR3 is TGTGCCAGCAGCCGTACCCCCAGGGTAAGGCAGTTCTTC.

CDR3 sequence (DNA): TGTGCCAGCAGCACCGGGACTCAATCCTACGAGCAGTACTTC. This sequence encodes CASSTGTQSYEQYF. The V call is TRBV6-5, the J call TRBJ2-7; D might be TRBD2 (6 bases). The CDR3 covers 14 residues. The V end lost 6 bases, the J end lost 1 base, and 13 bases lay between the germline ends. Germline assignment: CDR1 MNHEY and CDR2 SVGAGI.

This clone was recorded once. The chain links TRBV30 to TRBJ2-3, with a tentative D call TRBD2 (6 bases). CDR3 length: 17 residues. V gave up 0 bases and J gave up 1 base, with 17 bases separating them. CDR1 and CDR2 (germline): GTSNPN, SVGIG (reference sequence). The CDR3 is CAWSVPKLASRTDTQYF. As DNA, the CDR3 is TGTGCCTGGAGTGTACCCAAACTAGCTTCCCGCACAGATACGCAGTATTTT.

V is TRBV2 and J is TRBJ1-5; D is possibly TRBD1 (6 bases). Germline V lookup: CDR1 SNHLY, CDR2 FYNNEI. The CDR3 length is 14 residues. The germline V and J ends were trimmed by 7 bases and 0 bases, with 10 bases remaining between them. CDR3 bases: TGTGCCAGCACACAGGGTATTAGCAATCAGCCCCAGCATTTT. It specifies CASTQGISNQPQHF.

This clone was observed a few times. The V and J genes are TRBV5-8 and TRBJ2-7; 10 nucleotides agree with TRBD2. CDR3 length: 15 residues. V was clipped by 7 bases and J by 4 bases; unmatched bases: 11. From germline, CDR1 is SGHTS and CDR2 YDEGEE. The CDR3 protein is CASPPSGRVGYEQYF. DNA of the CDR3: TGTGCCAGCCCCCCAAGCGGGAGGGTCGGGTACGAGCAGTACTTC.

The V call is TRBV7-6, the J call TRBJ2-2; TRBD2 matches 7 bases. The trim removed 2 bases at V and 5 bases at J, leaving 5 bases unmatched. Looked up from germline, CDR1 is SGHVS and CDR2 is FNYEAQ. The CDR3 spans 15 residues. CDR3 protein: CASSLRLAGTGELFF. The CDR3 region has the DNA TGTGCCAGCAGCTTAAGACTAGCTGGGACCGGGGAGCTGTTTTTT.

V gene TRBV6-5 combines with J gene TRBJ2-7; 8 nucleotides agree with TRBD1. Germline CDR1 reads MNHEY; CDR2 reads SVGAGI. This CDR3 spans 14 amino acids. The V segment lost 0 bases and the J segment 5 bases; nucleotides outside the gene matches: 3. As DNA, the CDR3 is TGTGCCAGCAGTTACTCGCCGGACAGGGACGAGCAGTACTTC. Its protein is CASSYSPDRDEQYF.

The CDR3 region is CASRQTGAGNTIYF. CDR3 sequence (DNA): TGTGCCAGCAGGCAGACAGGGGCTGGAAACACCATATATTTT. The V call is TRBV27, the J call TRBJ1-3; 8 bases align to TRBD1. J gave up 2 bases and V 6 bases, and 3 bases lay outside the gene matches. CDR3 size: 14 residues. CDR1 is MNHEY, CDR2 SMNVEV, per germline (reference sequence).

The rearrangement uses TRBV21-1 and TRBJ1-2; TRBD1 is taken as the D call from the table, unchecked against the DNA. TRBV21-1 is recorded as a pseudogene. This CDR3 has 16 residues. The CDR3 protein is CASSNHIPTGRSGYTF. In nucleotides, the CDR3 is TGTGCCAGCAGCAACCACATCCCGACAGGTCGCAGTGGCTACACCTTC.

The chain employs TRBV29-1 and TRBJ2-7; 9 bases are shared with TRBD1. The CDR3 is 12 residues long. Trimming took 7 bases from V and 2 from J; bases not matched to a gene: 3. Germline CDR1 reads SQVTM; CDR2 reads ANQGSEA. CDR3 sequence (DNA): TGCAGCGGGGGGACAGGGCCCTACGAGCAGTACTTC. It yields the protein CSGGTGPYEQYF.

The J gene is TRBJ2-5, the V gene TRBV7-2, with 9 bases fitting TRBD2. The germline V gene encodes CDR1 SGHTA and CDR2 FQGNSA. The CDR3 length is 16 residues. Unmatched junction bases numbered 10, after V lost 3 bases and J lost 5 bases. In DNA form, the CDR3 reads TGTGCCAGCAGCTTTCTTGGCGGGAGGGCCATGGAGACCCAGTACTTC. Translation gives CASSFLGGRAMETQYF. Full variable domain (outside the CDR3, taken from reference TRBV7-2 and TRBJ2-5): GAGVSQSPSNKVTEKGKDVELRCDPISGHTALYWYRQSLGQGLEFLIYFQGNSAPDKSGLPSDRFSAERTGGSVSTLTIQRTQQEDSAVYLCASSFLGGRAMETQYFGPGTRLLVL.

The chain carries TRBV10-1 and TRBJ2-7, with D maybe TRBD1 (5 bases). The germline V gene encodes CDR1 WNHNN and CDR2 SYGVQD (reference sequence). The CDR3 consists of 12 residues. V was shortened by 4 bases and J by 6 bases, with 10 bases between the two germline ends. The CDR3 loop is CASSVGQGEQYF. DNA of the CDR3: TGCGCCAGCAGTGTAGGGCAGGGCGAGCAGTACTTC.

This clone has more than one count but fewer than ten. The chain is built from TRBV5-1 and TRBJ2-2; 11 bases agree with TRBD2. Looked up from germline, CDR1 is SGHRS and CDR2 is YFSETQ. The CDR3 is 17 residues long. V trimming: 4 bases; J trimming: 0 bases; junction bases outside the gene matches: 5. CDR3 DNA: TGCGCCAGCAGCGCCGCGACTAGCGGGGCGAACACCGGGGAGCTGTTTTTT. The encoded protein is CASSAATSGANTGELFF.

The CDR3 DNA follows: TGTGCCAGTTCCGGCAGGGAGGTCAATGAGCAGTTCTTC. It encodes CASSGREVNEQFF. V gene TRBV7-9 combines with J gene TRBJ2-1; TRBD2 is a possible D gene (6 bases). V was pared by 9 bases and J by 6 bases, with 15 bases between. From germline, CDR1 is SEHNR and CDR2 FQNEAQ (reference sequence). CDR3 length: 13 residues.